This entry lists 30 T cell receptor beta chains sequenced from one sample in a study of shared clonotypes between healthy human individuals. Only in-frame clones appear in the TCRdb table, and some are missing; sequencing was by immunoSEQ multiplex PCR. The data show roughly 450,000 clones, 60% to 85% seen once. Specimen: PBMCs. The receptors were gathered from a middle-aged woman in good health. Some clones in this sample may be carry-over from other donors' samples.

A remark on this clone: At the DNA level, this CDR3 is encoded by other sequences in the same sample as well. The V and J genes are TRBV2 and TRBJ1-2; 10 bases are shared with TRBD1. This CDR3 region has 12 residues. The germline gives CDR1 SNHLY, CDR2 FYNNEI. V shed 7 bases and J 6 bases; nucleotides not matched to a gene: 2. CDR3 region: CASTGTGDGYTF. Here the CDR3 DNA reads TGTGCCAGCACCGGGACAGGGGATGGCTACACCTTC.

This clone has more than one count but fewer than ten. The J gene is TRBJ2-6, the V gene TRBV19; 11 bases match TRBD1. The CDR3 has 16 residues. The trim removed 11 bases at V and 0 bases at J, leaving 6 bases unmatched. Germline V gene data show CDR1 as LNHDA and CDR2 as SQIVND (reference sequence). This chain's CDR3 is CASRTGGGSGANVLTF. The DNA for the CDR3 is TGTGCCTCAAGGACAGGGGGCGGCTCTGGGGCCAACGTCCTGACTTTC.

This chain links TRBV6-1 with TRBJ2-3; D unclear. V lost 6 bases, J lost 2 bases, and 15 bases lay in between. CDR3 length: 15 amino acids. Looked up from germline, CDR1 is MNHNS and CDR2 is SASEGT. CDR3 in amino acids: CASSEEWGNTDTQYF. DNA of the CDR3: TGTGCCAGCAGCGAGGAGTGGGGAAACACAGATACGCAGTATTTT.

The chain is built from TRBV18 and TRBJ2-7, with TRBD1 matching 7 bases. The germline gives CDR1 KGHSH, CDR2 LQKENI. This CDR3 region has 15 residues. V lost 3 bases to trimming and J lost 3 bases; unmatched junction nucleotides: 8. CDR3 amino acids: CASSPVNRGIYEQYF. CDR3 coding DNA: TGTGCCAGCTCACCGGTGAACAGGGGTATCTACGAGCAGTACTTC.

The CDR3 spells CAISEGQLLAGYTF. In DNA form, the CDR3 reads TGTGCCATCAGTGAGGGACAACTGCTCGCGGGCTACACCTTC. This chain connects TRBV10-3 to TRBJ1-2; tentative D call: TRBD1 (5 bases). Trimming removed 2 bases from V and 8 bases from J, with 15 bases in between. The germline V gene has CDR1 ENHRY and CDR2 SYGVKD. The CDR3 runs to 14 residues.

The chain combines TRBV11-2 with TRBJ2-5, with D perhaps matching TRBD1 or TRBD2 (5 bases each). Per germline, CDR1 SGHAT and CDR2 FQNNGV. The V end lost 2 bases, the J end lost 2 bases, and 12 bases lay between the germline ends. The CDR3 loop spans 15 amino acids. The CDR3 reads CASSLWRGEQETQYF. The CDR3 DNA is TGTGCCAGCAGCTTATGGAGAGGGGAACAAGAGACCCAGTACTTC.

This chain joins TRBV30 and TRBJ2-7; perhaps D is TRBD1 or TRBD2 (5 bases each). The V gene lost 3 bases and the J gene lost 6 bases, with 15 bases spanning the gap. Germline V gene lookup returns CDR1 GTSNPN and CDR2 SVGIG (reference sequence). The CDR3 has 13 residues. DNA of the CDR3: TGTGCCTGGAGCGGCAGGGTCCGGGGCGAGCAGTACTTC. Protein sequence: CAWSGRVRGEQYF.

This chain joins TRBV7-6 and TRBJ2-5; 11 nucleotides line up with TRBD2. Trimming took 0 bases from V and 4 from J; bases not matched to a gene: 1. The germline CDR1 and CDR2 sequences are SGHVS and FNYEAQ. The CDR3 contains 15 residues. CDR3 coding DNA: TGTGCCAGCAGCTTAGCGGGACTAGCGGTAGAGACCCAGTACTTC. It yields the protein CASSLAGLAVETQYF. The full variable domain, completed using reference TRBV7-6 and TRBJ2-5, is GAGVSQSPRYKVTKRGQDVALRCDPISGHVSLYWYRQALGQGPEFLTYFNYEAQQDKSGLPNDRFSAERPEGSISTLTIQRTEQRDSAMYRCASSLAGLAVETQYFGPGTRLLVL.

The gene calls are TRBV7-7 and TRBJ2-5; maybe TRBD1 (6 bases). The CDR3 extends over 13 amino acids. The germline gives CDR1 SSHAT, CDR2 FNYEAQ (reference sequence). The V gene lost 1 base and the J gene lost 5 bases, with 8 bases spanning the gap. CDR3 region: CASSLERGETQYF. Here the CDR3 DNA reads TGTGCCAGCAGCTTAGAAAGGGGGGAGACCCAGTACTTC.

The chain recombines TRBV2 with TRBJ1-2; D not resolved. Trimming took off 1 base at V and 2 bases at J, with 8 bases between the two ends. CDR3 length: 14 amino acids. Per germline, CDR1 SNHLY and CDR2 FYNNEI. CDR3: CASSEDRANYGYTF. CDR3 nucleotides: TGTGCCAGCAGTGAAGACAGAGCAAACTATGGCTACACCTTC.

This chain uses TRBV10-3 with TRBJ1-1, with TRBD1 identical over 10 bases. J gave up 13 bases and V 8 bases, and 7 bases lay outside the gene matches. This CDR3 comprises 11 residues. CDR1 and CDR2 from the germline V gene are ENHRY and SYGVKD. The CDR3: CAIGSGTGVFF. CDR3 sequence (DNA): TGTGCCATCGGATCGGGGACAGGGGTTTTCTTT.

The chain recombines TRBV9 with TRBJ2-7, with D hard to call. The V end was cut by 3 bases, the J end by 5 bases, with 15 bases between. This CDR3 has 14 amino acids. In germline, CDR1 is SGDLS, CDR2 YYNGEE. The CDR3 sequence is CASSAGHVANEQYF. Written as DNA, the CDR3 is TGTGCCAGCAGCGCCGGGCACGTGGCGAACGAGCAGTACTTC.

J is TRBJ2-5 and V is TRBV7-8; D is perhaps TRBD2 (6 bases). Deletions cut 8 bases from V and 7 bases from J, with 14 bases between. Per germline, CDR1 SGHVS and CDR2 FQNEAQ. This CDR3 has 12 residues. The CDR3: CASRAGLATQYF. The CDR3 region has the DNA TGTGCCAGCCGGGCGGGGTTAGCGACCCAGTACTTC.

Remarks on this clone: The same CDR3 also results from other DNA sequences found in this sample. The chain has TRBV5-1 and TRBJ2-2; the match to TRBD2 covers 9 bases. The CDR3 contains 15 residues. CDR1 and CDR2 (germline): SGHRS, YFSETQ. V gave up 4 bases and J gave up 2 bases; unmatched junction bases: 3. CDR3: CASSPTSGNTGELFF. The CDR3 coding sequence is TGCGCCAGCAGCCCGACTAGCGGTAACACCGGGGAGCTGTTTTTT. Combining the CDR3 with reference TRBV5-1 and TRBJ2-2 gives the whole variable domain KAGVTQTPRYLIKTRGQQVTLSCSPISGHRSVSWYQQTPGQGLQFLFEYFSETQRNKGNFPGRFSGRQFSNSRSEMNVSTLELGDSALYLCASSPTSGNTGELFFGEGSRLTVL.

CDR3 loop: CASSRRGLADTGELFF. The DNA of the CDR3 is TGTGCCAGCAGCCGCAGAGGGCTAGCCGACACCGGGGAGCTGTTTTTT. The chain joins TRBV7-7 to TRBJ2-2, with a possible D match to TRBD2 (5 bases). Germline V gene sequence: CDR1 SSHAT, CDR2 FNYEAQ (reference sequence). V shed 5 bases and J shed 3 bases, with 16 bases lying between them. CDR3 length: 16 amino acids. The whole variable domain, remainder taken from reference TRBV7-7 and TRBJ2-2, is GAGVSQSPRYKVTKRGQDVTLRCDPISSHATLYWYQQALGQGPEFLTYFNYEAQPDKSGLPSDRFSAERPEGSISTLTIQRTEQRDSAMYRCASSRRGLADTGELFFGEGSRLTVL.

A few counts support this clone. The chain combines TRBV19 with TRBJ2-1; a weak D match, TRBD2 (5 bases). In germline, CDR1 is LNHDA, CDR2 SQIVND (reference sequence). This CDR3 is 13 amino acids long. V lost 5 bases, J lost 9 bases, and 14 bases lay in between. CDR3 DNA sequence: TGTGCCAGTAGTCAGCGGAGGTCGGTTGAGCAGTTCTTC. This codes for CASSQRRSVEQFF.

This clone was found once. The V call is TRBV30, the J call TRBJ2-3; D gene uncertain. This CDR3 comprises 16 residues. The V end was cut by 2 bases, the J end by 0 bases, with 15 bases between. Germline values: CDR1 GTSNPN, CDR2 SVGIG (reference sequence). The CDR3 DNA follows: TGTGCCTGGAGTAACCCCCCGGTCGCTAGCACAGATACGCAGTATTTT. Translating gives CAWSNPPVASTDTQYF.

The chain couples TRBV6-6 to TRBJ2-7, with a weak D call TRBD2 (7 bases). V was pared by 3 bases and J by 7 bases, with 13 bases between. Germline CDR1 reads MNHNY; CDR2 reads SVGAGI (reference sequence). The CDR3 is made up of 13 amino acids. The CDR3 sequence: CASSYGGAGEQYF. CDR3 sequence (DNA): TGTGCCAGCAGTTATGGGGGGGCAGGGGAGCAGTACTTC.

This clone was recorded only once. The CDR3 spells CASSWGQGGFTDTQYF. The CDR3 coding sequence is TGCGCCAGCAGCTGGGGACAGGGCGGCTTTACAGATACGCAGTATTTT. The gene calls are TRBV5-1 and TRBJ2-3; 9 nucleotides align to TRBD1. With V trimmed by 3 bases and J by 3 bases, 8 bases remained unmatched. CDR1 SGHRS and CDR2 YFSETQ come from the germline V gene. This CDR3 spans 16 amino acids.

The genes are TRBV28 and TRBJ2-1; the D is unclear. Between the trimmed V and J ends, which lost 3 bases and 4 bases, there was a span of 7 bases. The CDR3 is 13 amino acids. The germline CDR1 and CDR2 sequences are MDHEN and SYDVKM. Here the CDR3 reads CASSFRLYNEQFF. The DNA of the CDR3 is TGTGCCAGCAGTTTCCGACTTTACAATGAGCAGTTCTTC.

The chain combines TRBV7-2 with TRBJ2-7; the D gene is possibly TRBD2 (6 bases). The CDR3 is made up of 11 amino acids. Germline CDR1 SGHTA, CDR2 FQGNSA. V was trimmed by 5 bases and J by 9 bases, leaving 11 bases between them. CDR3 DNA sequence: TGTGCCAGCAGCGTCTGGCGGGGGCAGTACTTC. Its protein is CASSVWRGQYF.

The rearrangement uses TRBV2 and TRBJ1-2; the D gene is possibly TRBD1 (6 bases). The CDR3 runs to 15 residues. Germline V CDR1 and CDR2: SNHLY, FYNNEI. The V gene lost 1 base and the J gene lost 7 bases, with 16 bases spanning the gap. DNA of the CDR3: TGTGCCAGCAGTGAAGGGACAGTCATGAGGGGTGGCTACACCTTC. This gives the protein CASSEGTVMRGGYTF.

This chain connects TRBV5-1 to TRBJ2-1, with a possible D match to TRBD2 (7 bases). The V end was cut by 0 bases, the J end by 7 bases, with 14 bases between. The CDR3 covers 15 residues. Germline CDR1 SGHRS, CDR2 YFSETQ. CDR3: CASSLELGGANEQFF. DNA for the CDR3: TGCGCCAGCAGCTTGGAGTTAGGGGGGGCGAATGAGCAGTTCTTC. Full variable domain (rest looked up from reference TRBV5-1 and TRBJ2-1): KAGVTQTPRYLIKTRGQQVTLSCSPISGHRSVSWYQQTPGQGLQFLFEYFSETQRNKGNFPGRFSGRQFSNSRSEMNVSTLELGDSALYLCASSLELGGANEQFFGPGTRLTVL.

The V call is TRBV4-1, the J call TRBJ2-3, with D unclear. The CDR3 runs to 13 residues. V was clipped by 3 bases and J by 5 bases, with 9 bases between them. Per germline, CDR1 MGHRA and CDR2 YSYEKL. CDR3 region: CASSQIPGDTQYF. The CDR3 DNA is TGCGCCAGCAGCCAGATACCCGGAGATACGCAGTATTTT.

The chain employs TRBV19 and TRBJ2-5, with D possibly being TRBD1 (6 bases). The CDR3 consists of 15 residues. Between the trimmed V and J ends, which lost 6 bases and 4 bases, there was a span of 18 bases. Per the germline V gene, CDR1 is LNHDA and CDR2 is SQIVND (reference sequence). The CDR3 reads CASRWGRGPRETQYF. In DNA form, the CDR3 reads TGTGCCAGTAGATGGGGCAGGGGACCTAGAGAGACCCAGTACTTC.

This chain links TRBV2 with TRBJ2-7; 11 bases line up with TRBD1. J was trimmed by 6 bases and V by 4 bases; bases with no gene match: 5. This CDR3 comprises 14 residues. Germline V CDR1 and CDR2: SNHLY, FYNNEI. CDR3 nucleotide sequence: TGTGCCAGCAGTGTTGGGACAGGGGGGTTCGAGCAGTACTTC. This codes for CASSVGTGGFEQYF.

This chain connects TRBV5-1 to TRBJ1-1, with 9 positions matching TRBD1. CDR3 length: 14 residues. Germline CDR1 reads SGHRS; CDR2 reads YFSETQ. J lost 0 bases, V lost 3 bases, and 0 bases had no gene match. The CDR3 here is CASSWTGVNTEAFF. The CDR3 DNA reads as TGCGCCAGCAGCTGGACAGGGGTGAACACTGAAGCTTTCTTT.

This chain links TRBV20-1 with TRBJ2-3, with 7 positions matching TRBD1. With V trimmed by 6 bases and J by 7 bases, 4 bases remained unmatched. The CDR3 loop spans 11 amino acids. CDR1 is DFQATT, CDR2 SNEGSKA, per germline (reference sequence). Written as DNA, the CDR3 is TGCAGTGCGCGGACAGGCTATACGCAGTATTTT. Protein sequence: CSARTGYTQYF.

The rearrangement links TRBV19 to TRBJ2-1; 10 bases align to TRBD2. This CDR3 spans 14 amino acids. Unmatched junction bases numbered 4, after V lost 3 bases and J lost 8 bases. CDR1 and CDR2 (germline): LNHDA, SQIVND (reference sequence). The DNA for the CDR3 is TGTGCCAGTAGTATGACTAGCGGGTTAGATGAGCAGTTCTTC. It codes for CASSMTSGLDEQFF.

This chain connects TRBV6-1 to TRBJ2-7; 10 bases are a match to TRBD2. Germline values: CDR1 MNHNS, CDR2 SASEGT. CDR3 length equals 15 residues. V shed 4 bases, J shed 1 base, and the junction held 4 bases outside the gene matches. The CDR3 DNA is TGTGCCAGCAGTGTAGGGACTAGCGAGTCCTACGAGCAGTACTTC. Translated, it gives CASSVGTSESYEQYF.